The T cell receptor (beta chain) under discussion was sequenced for a study of blood T cell repertoires in COVID-19. Study-wide context: Both acute and convalescent COVID-19 samples were obtained from the United States, Italy and Spain. T cells, B-cell-depleted T cells, or PBMCs provided the cDNA or gDNA that served as material.

This clone was seen only once. This CDR3 has 16 amino acids. Germline V CDR1 and CDR2: ENHRY, SYGVKD. V lost 7 bases to trimming and J lost 1 base, with 16 bases between them. Per the original methods: Researchers report that nucleated cell counts were estimated from reference gene primer amplification. The repertoire was sequenced with immunoSEQ multiplex PCR; TCRdb's copy has only in-frame clones and lacks some. From that table come the V and J calls and clone size; the DNA was used to work out D and trimming. This sample yields tens of thousands of clones, of which about four fifths are seen a single time; approximately 12% belongs to the top ten.

The gene calls are TRBV10-3 and TRBJ2-2; D is possibly TRBD2 (5 bases). The sample taken for sequencing was peripheral blood. The source is a human donor in a cohort sampled during active COVID-19. CDR3 nucleotides: TGTGCCATCACCCCGAGTTCGAGGGTGAACACCGGGGAGCTGTTTTTT. This codes for CAITPSSRVNTGELFF.